The present entry profiles one T cell receptor (beta chain) with its context. The germline gene is not matched at one end of the junction; a read error may be the cause. The assay was immunoSEQ multiplex PCR, and TCRdb's table has in-frame clones only and misses some. Of around 300,000 clones listed, 65% to 90% are singletons. Germline V CDR1 and CDR2: SGHKS, YYEKEE (reference sequence). The CDR3 sequence is 15 residues long. The data derive from a study of blood T cell repertoires in COVID-19. Study at large: Both acute and convalescent COVID-19 samples were obtained from the United States, Italy and Spain. T cells, B-cell-depleted T cells, or PBMCs provided the cDNA or gDNA that served as material.

The chain joins TRBV5-5 to TRBJ1-5; D perhaps matches TRBD1 (6 bases). The sequenced material came from peripheral blood. The receptor was derived from a human donor in a cohort sampled during active COVID-19. The CDR3 sequence: CASSHRDGSNQAQHF. CDR3 nucleotides: TGTGCCAGCAGCCACAGGGACGGAAGTAATCAGGCCCAGCATTTT.